What follows is one TCR beta chain and its context. This sample was taken from a study of control samples from healthy donors and cancer patients. Profiled with immunoSEQ multiplex PCR; TCRdb holds only in-frame clones, not every one. The sample consists of approximately 90,000 clones, 70% to 90% of them appearing once. This clonotype was obtained from a man aged 25-40 years in good health. The sample was blood.

The DNA for the CDR3 is TGTGCCAGCAGCGTAGTCCCCAGCACCGGGGAGCTGTTTTTT. This codes for CASSVVPSTGELFF. The rearrangement uses TRBV9 and TRBJ2-2; D call uncertain. V shed 0 bases and J shed 4 bases, with 7 bases lying between them. The CDR3 is made up of 14 amino acids. Germline V CDR1 and CDR2: SGDLS, YYNGEE.